The present T cell receptor beta chain was sequenced within a study of long-term antiretroviral therapy in people with HIV. The assay, immunoSEQ v3.0, was run at survey level. Per-sample TRB depth target: about 35,000-55,000 T-cell genomes. Using immunoSEQ multiplex PCR, the repertoire was profiled, and TCRdb retains in-frame clones only, with some absent. The sample consists of roughly 20,000 clones, just under 85% of them appearing once. Before they underwent DNA extraction, samples held about 1-10 million cryopreserved PBMC. The count of this clone is one. Antigen unknown. Trimming removed 0 bases at V and 2 bases at J, with 8 bases between. The CDR3 contains 14 residues. The germline gives CDR1 SGHRS, CDR2 YFSETQ. General study findings and limits: Gathering of blood took place between 2004 and 2017, possibly under older ART regimens. Dominant in the repertoire at all time points were clones expanded before ART.

The V and J genes are TRBV5-1 and TRBJ1-1; the D gene is possibly TRBD1 (5 bases). This sequence originates from a man between 18 and 29 years old with HIV. Specimen: unsorted PBMCs, collected about 4 years after starting antiretroviral therapy. The CDR3, as DNA: TGCGCCAGCAGCTTGGTGGGGCCCAACACTGAAGCTTTCTTT. This encodes CASSLVGPNTEAFF.